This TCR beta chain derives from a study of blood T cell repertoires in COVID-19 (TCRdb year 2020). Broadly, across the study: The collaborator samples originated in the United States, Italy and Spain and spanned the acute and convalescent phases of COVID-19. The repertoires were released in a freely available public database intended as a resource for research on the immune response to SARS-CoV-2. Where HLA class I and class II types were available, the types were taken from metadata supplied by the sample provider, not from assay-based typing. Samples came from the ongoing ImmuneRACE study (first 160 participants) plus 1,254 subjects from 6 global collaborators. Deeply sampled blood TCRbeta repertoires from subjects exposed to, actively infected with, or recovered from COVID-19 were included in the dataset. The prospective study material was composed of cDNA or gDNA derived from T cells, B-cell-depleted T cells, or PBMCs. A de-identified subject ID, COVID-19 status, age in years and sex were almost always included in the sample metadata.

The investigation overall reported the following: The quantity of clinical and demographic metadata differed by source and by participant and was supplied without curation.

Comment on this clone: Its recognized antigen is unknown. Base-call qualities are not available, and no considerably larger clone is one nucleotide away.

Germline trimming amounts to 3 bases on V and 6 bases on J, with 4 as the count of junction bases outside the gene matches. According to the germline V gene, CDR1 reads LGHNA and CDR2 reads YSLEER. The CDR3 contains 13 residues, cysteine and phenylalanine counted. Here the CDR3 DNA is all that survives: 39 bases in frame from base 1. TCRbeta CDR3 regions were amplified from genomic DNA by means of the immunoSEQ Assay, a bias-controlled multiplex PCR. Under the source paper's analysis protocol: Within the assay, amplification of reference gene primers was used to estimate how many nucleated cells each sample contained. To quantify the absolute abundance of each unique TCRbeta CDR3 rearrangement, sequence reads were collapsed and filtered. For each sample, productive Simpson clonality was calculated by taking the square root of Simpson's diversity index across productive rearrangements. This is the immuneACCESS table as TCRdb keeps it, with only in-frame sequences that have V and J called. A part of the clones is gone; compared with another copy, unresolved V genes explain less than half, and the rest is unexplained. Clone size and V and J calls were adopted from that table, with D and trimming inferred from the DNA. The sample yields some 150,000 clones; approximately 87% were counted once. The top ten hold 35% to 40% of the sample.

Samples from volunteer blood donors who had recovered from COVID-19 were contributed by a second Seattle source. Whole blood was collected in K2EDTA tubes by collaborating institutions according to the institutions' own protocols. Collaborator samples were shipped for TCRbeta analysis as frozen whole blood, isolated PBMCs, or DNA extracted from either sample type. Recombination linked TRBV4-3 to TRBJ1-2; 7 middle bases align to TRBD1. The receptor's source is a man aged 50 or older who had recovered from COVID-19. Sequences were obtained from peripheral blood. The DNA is TGCGCCAGCAGCCAGCAAACAGGGGATGGCTACACCTTC. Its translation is CASSQQTGDGYTF.